This is a list of T cell receptor beta chains from one sample in a study of siplizumab effects on memory and regulatory T cells. Produced via immunoSEQ multiplex PCR; TCRdb's table is partial and in-frame only. Of approximately 100,000 clones in the sample, about 93% were seen once. Sample: non-Treg CD4+ T cells sorted from blood. These receptors were taken from a human donor in good health. CDR3s include the opening cysteine and the closing phenylalanine or tryptophan. The D gene is left open where the match is weak. A clone size is listed for some rows: how often the clone was seen (once, few, many), or a class if it is expanded.

abundance,j_gene,d_gene,v_gene,CDR3aa,CDR3nt
.,TRBJ2-2,TRBD1,TRBV10-3,CAITDRGKRNGELFF,TGTGCCATTACGGACAGGGGAAAAAGGAACGGGGAGCTGTTTTTT
.,TRBJ2-1,TRBD2,TRBV29-1,CSTKLAGGSYNEQFF,TGCAGCACCAAACTAGCGGGAGGCTCCTACAATGAGCAGTTCTTC
.,TRBJ2-1,.,TRBV20-1,CSAKTSHEQFF,TGCAGTGCCAAGACTAGTCATGAGCAGTTCTTC
.,TRBJ2-1,.,TRBV11-2,CASSGLRVVNEQFF,TGTGCCAGCAGCGGCCTGCGGGTGGTGAATGAGCAGTTCTTC
.,TRBJ1-3,TRBD1,TRBV2,CASSAGQGAIYF,TGTGCCAGCAGTGCCGGACAGGGGGCCATATATTTT
.,TRBJ2-5,.,TRBV5-4,CASSLEGRAGSETQYF,TGTGCCAGCAGCTTGGAGGGGCGGGCGGGATCGGAGACCCAGTACTTC
.,TRBJ2-3,TRBD2,TRBV10-3,CAISSGTSTDTQYF,TGTGCCATCAGCAGCGGGACTAGCACAGATACGCAGTATTTT
.,TRBJ1-5,.,TRBV6-5,CASSYSRGGNQPQHF,TGTGCCAGCAGTTACTCCAGGGGTGGGAATCAGCCCCAGCATTTT
.,TRBJ2-7,.,TRBV5-4,CASSPNSYEQYF,TGTGCCAGCAGCCCAAACTCCTACGAGCAGTACTTC
.,TRBJ2-5,.,TRBV5-6,CASSLTGRSVGETQYF,TGTGCCAGCAGCTTGACAGGGAGGTCGGTAGGAGAGACCCAGTACTTC
.,TRBJ2-5,TRBD2,TRBV9,CASSWTSAGETQYF,TGTGCCAGCAGCTGGACTAGCGCGGGCGAGACCCAGTACTTC
.,TRBJ2-2,.,TRBV11-2,CASSLPAAGELFF,TGTGCCAGCAGCTTACCGGCGGCCGGGGAGCTGTTTTTT
.,TRBJ2-1,.,TRBV5-1,CASTSLNDNEQFF,TGCGCCAGCACCTCGCTTAATGATAATGAGCAGTTCTTC
.,TRBJ1-3,.,TRBV6-6,CASSYSDGFSGNTIYF,TGTGCCAGCAGTTACTCCGACGGATTCTCTGGAAACACCATATATTTT
.,TRBJ1-5,.,TRBV19,CASSIRSQPQHF,TGTGCCAGTAGTATCAGGAGTCAGCCCCAGCATTTT
.,TRBJ2-1,.,TRBV6-6,CASSYYRSDEQFF,TGTGCCAGCAGTTACTACAGGTCGGACGAGCAGTTCTTC
.,TRBJ2-7,TRBD2,TRBV19,CASSKSGLDPYEQYF,TGTGCCAGTAGTAAGTCAGGACTAGACCCCTACGAGCAGTACTTC
once,TRBJ2-7,.,TRBV30,CAWSDQGPRYEQYF,TGTGCCTGGAGTGATCAGGGGCCCCGCTACGAGCAGTACTTC
.,TRBJ2-3,TRBD2,TRBV10-2,CASSPTSGSTSTDTQYF,TGCGCCAGCAGTCCCACTAGCGGCTCTACTAGCACAGATACGCAGTATTTT
.,TRBJ2-1,.,TRBV4-3,CASSQDLGQLTYNEQFF,TGCGCCAGCAGCCAAGATTTGGGACAACTCACCTACAATGAGCAGTTCTTC
.,TRBJ1-2,.,TRBV5-8,CASSRRQVTNYGYTF,TGTGCCAGCAGCCGCAGGCAGGTTACTAACTATGGCTACACCTTC
.,TRBJ1-1,.,TRBV6-6,CASSTLVGAEAFF,TGTGCCAGCAGTACGCTCGTGGGCGCCGAAGCTTTCTTT
.,TRBJ1-4,.,TRBV6-1,CASSDRGTVNEKLFF,TGTGCCAGCAGTGACAGGGGAACTGTTAATGAAAAACTGTTTTTT
.,TRBJ2-7,.,TRBV6-5,CASSHAGEQYF,TGTGCCAGCAGCCACGCCGGCGAGCAGTACTTC
few,TRBJ1-1,.,TRBV5-5,CASSLAENTEAFF,TGTGCCAGCAGCTTGGCGGAGAACACTGAAGCTTTCTTT
.,TRBJ1-5,.,TRBV19,CAVGLPQHF,TGTGCCGTTGGATTGCCCCAGCATTTT
.,TRBJ2-3,TRBD1,TRBV18,CASSPRTGASTDTQYF,TGTGCCAGCTCACCACGGACAGGCGCAAGCACAGATACGCAGTATTTT
.,TRBJ1-2,.,TRBV29-1,CSAHSYRNYGYTF,TGCAGCGCCCATTCCTACAGAAACTATGGCTACACCTTC
.,TRBJ2-3,TRBD2,TRBV5-1,CASSSLAGSGDTQYF,TGCGCCAGCAGCTCATTAGCGGGGTCCGGAGATACGCAGTATTTT
.,TRBJ2-4,TRBD1,TRBV19,CASSISGTGFMSIQYF,TGTGCCAGTAGTATTTCCGGGACAGGGTTCATGAGCATTCAGTACTTC
.,TRBJ2-5,.,TRBV30,CAWSRARQETQYF,TGTGCCTGGAGTCGGGCACGCCAAGAGACCCAGTACTTC
.,TRBJ1-1,.,TRBV6-5,CASSLPGTEAFF,TGTGCCAGCAGTCTTCCGGGCACTGAAGCTTTCTTT
.,TRBJ2-2,.,TRBV30,CAWSTPGLNTGELFF,TGTGCCTGGAGTACCCCAGGGCTGAACACCGGGGAGCTGTTTTTT
.,TRBJ2-7,.,TRBV30,CAWSETRGGEQYF,TGTGCCTGGAGTGAGACTCGGGGCGGCGAGCAGTACTTC
once,TRBJ1-1,TRBD1,TRBV10-3,CAISVDRGVTEAFF,TGTGCCATCAGTGTTGACAGGGGTGTGACTGAAGCTTTCTTT